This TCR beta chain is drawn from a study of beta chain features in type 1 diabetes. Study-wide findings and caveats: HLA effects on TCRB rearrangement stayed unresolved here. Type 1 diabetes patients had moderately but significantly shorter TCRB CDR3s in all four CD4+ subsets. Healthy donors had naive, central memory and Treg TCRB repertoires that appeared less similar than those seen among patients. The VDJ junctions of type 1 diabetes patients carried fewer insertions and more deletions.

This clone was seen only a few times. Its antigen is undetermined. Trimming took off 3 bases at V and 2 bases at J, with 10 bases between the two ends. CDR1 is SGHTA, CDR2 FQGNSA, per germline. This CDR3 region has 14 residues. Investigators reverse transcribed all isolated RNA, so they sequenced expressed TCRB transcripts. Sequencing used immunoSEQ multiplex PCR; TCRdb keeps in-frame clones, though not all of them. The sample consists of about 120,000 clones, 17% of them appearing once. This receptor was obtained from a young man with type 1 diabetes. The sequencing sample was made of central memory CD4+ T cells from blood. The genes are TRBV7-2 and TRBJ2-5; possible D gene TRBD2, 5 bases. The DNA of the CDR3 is TGTGCCAGCAGCTTTAACGGGGTTCAAGAGACCCAGTACTTC. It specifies CASSFNGVQETQYF. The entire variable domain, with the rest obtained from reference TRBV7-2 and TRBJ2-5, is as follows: GAGVSQSPSNKVTEKGKDVELRCDPISGHTALYWYRQSLGQGLEFLIYFQGNSAPDKSGLPSDRFSAERTGGSVSTLTIQRTQQEDSAVYLCASSFNGVQETQYFGPGTRLLVL.